Listed below are T cell receptor beta chains from one sample, sequenced in a study of blood T cell repertoires in COVID-19. Generated by immunoSEQ multiplex PCR, the TCRdb table keeps only in-frame clones and is missing some. The data contain approximately 180,000 clones, 75% to 90% of them singletons. Sequenced sample: peripheral blood. These receptors were obtained from a middle-aged woman with COVID-19, enrolled during active disease. CDR3s include the opening cysteine and the closing phenylalanine or tryptophan.

V	CDR3
TRBV24-1	CATSDSRPGTRHYNEQFF
TRBV18	CASSPGAGEKLFF
TRBV28	CASSQQSYTF
TRBV5-1	CASSFSETQYF
TRBV6-5	CASRKAGQTTYEQYF
TRBV27	CASSLRAGPYGYTF
TRBV7-2	CASSLGRNQPQHF
TRBV12-3/TRBV12-4	CASSSRQGGEQFF
TRBV19	CASSFAGTSGGETQYF
TRBV9	CASSVGAAGGFQETQYF
TRBV28	CASRPTSGRIQGTQYF
TRBV29-1	CSVRVGEVGYTF
TRBV19	CASSMDRYYGYTF
TRBV6-1	CASSEAGAVYEQYF
TRBV27	CASSAQGGLMPQHF
TRBV29-1	CSVEVGTGRGNQPQHF
TRBV7-9	CASRPRGANSYNEQFF
TRBV27	CASSFARGGSYNEQFF
TRBV13	CASSLLALQETQYF
TRBV9	CASSPWTSGTGGGEQFF
TRBV6-6	CASSLGTQYNSPLHF
TRBV5-6	CASSLGGLPNYGYTF
TRBV3-1/TRBV3-2	CASSQGGTGTQPQHF
TRBV19	CASSPSQAETQYF
TRBV29-1	CSSGDSMNTEAFF
TRBV6-5	CASRNSPRETEAFF
TRBV4-2	CASSKNGQGAQPQHF
TRBV7-9	CASSLDPAGGQYF
TRBV10-2	CASSLTRGKGEAFF
TRBV29-1	CSVERDRVTTF
TRBV15	CATSSQAGGADTQYF
TRBV19	CASSIRQGVRTGELFF
TRBV19	CASSIGTGDDEQYF
TRBV18	CASSPQTGTGPYEQYF
TRBV10-1	CASSESLGRKNTEAFF
TRBV11-2	CASSRWTASNTGELFF
TRBV9	CASSPGTVKETQYF
TRBV5-1	CASSLEGRGLGTDTQYF
TRBV9	CASSVSGMSETQYF
TRBV7-9	CASSLVGRENTEAFF